The clone carrying this T cell receptor beta chain was detected only once. The target antigen is unknown. This may arise from a read error, as a much more abundant clone is one base away. Unique molecular identifiers featured in how the TCRbeta library was prepared. TCRdb recomputed calls from the PCR reads with MiXCR, one row per CDR3 protein. The table shows about 170,000 distinct CDR3 sequences, with more than 9.5% occurring only once. These data come from a study of T-cell reconstitution after alpha-beta-depleted transplantation in children. Notes on the study in general: Newly produced T cells mostly accounted for T-cell counts and diversity one year post-transplant. Expanded graft clones numbering several hundred reportedly gave rise to alpha-beta T cells about two months after transplant.

This CDR3 contains 15 residues. V usage is TRBV12-3 or TRBV12-4 and J usage is TRBJ2-7; 12 positions match TRBD2. The sequences come from PBMCs, collected before TCRalphabeta/CD19-depleted stem cell transplant. The receptor comes from a boy between 2 and 10 years old with acute myeloid leukemia, due to receive a stem cell transplant. The CDR3 spells CASSLGTSGPREQSF. Written as DNA, the CDR3 is TGTGCCAGCAGTCTGGGGACTAGCGGGCCTCGGGAGCAGTCCTTC.